This T cell receptor (beta chain) came from a study of blood T cell repertoires in COVID-19. Trimming stripped 0 bases from V and 6 bases from J, with 3 bases between. The CDR3 has 12 residues. Germline V gene data show CDR1 as SNHLY and CDR2 as FYNNEI. The table came from immunoSEQ multiplex PCR; TCRdb's copy has only in-frame clones and leaves some out. The repertoire holds roughly 50,000 clones, about nine tenths seen once, with 5% to 6.5% in the top ten. The V gene is TRBV2, the J gene TRBJ2-1; no definite D call. The specimen was peripheral blood. The sequence was obtained from a man between 65 and 79 years old with acute or convalescent COVID-19. The CDR3 nucleotides read TGTGCCAGCAGTGAAGCCGGCAATGAGCAGTTCTTC. Translation gives CASSEAGNEQFF.